This T cell receptor beta chain came from a study of response to subunit inactivated influenza vaccine. TCRdb independently ran MiXCR on the RT-PCR reads; one entry per CDR3 protein. The data hold under 800,000 distinct CDR3 sequences, with around 14% observed a single time. The germline V gene has CDR1 SGHAT and CDR2 FQNNGV. This CDR3 is built from 19 residues. The study, taken as a whole, reports: It was the authors' suggestion that each seasonal influenza vaccination recruits few new T cells.

This clonotype has a single count. The target antigen is unknown. At one end the junction does not follow the germline gene, possibly because of a read error. This specimen consisted of PBMCs from blood, obtained roughly 15 days before vaccination. V and J are TRBV11-2 and TRBJ2-6, with 10 nucleotides matching TRBD1. This clonotype was sampled from a man aged 50 to 60 who received an inactivated influenza vaccine. The CDR3 DNA reads TGTGCCAGCAGCCTGCGGGGGACAGGGGCGCTGACTGGGGCCAACGGCCTGACTTTC. Its translation is CASSLRGTGALTGANGLTF.